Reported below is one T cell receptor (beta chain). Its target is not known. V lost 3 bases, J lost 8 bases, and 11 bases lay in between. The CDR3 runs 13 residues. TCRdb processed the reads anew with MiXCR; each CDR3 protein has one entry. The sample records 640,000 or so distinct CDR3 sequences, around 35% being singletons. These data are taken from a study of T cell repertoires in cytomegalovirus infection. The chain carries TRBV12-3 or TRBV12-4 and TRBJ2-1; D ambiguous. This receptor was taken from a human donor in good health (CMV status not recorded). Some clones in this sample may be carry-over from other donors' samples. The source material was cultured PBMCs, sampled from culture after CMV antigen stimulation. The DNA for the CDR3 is TGTGCCAGCAGTTTCGCAGCGTCGTATGAGCAGTTCTTC. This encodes CASSFAASYEQFF.